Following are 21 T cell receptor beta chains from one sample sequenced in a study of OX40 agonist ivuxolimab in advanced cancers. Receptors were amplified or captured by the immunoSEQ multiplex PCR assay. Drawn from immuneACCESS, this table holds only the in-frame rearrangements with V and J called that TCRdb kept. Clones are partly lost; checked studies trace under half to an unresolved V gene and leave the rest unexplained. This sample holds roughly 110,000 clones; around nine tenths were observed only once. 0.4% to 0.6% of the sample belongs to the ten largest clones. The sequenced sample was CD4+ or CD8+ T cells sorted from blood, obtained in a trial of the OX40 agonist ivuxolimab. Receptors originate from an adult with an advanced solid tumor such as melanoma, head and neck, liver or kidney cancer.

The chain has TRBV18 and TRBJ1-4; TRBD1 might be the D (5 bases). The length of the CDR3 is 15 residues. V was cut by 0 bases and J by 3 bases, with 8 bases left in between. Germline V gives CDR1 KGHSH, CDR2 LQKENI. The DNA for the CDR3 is TGTGCCAGCTCACCACCGTCCAGGGCTAATGAAAAACTGTTTTTT. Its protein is CASSPPSRANEKLFF.

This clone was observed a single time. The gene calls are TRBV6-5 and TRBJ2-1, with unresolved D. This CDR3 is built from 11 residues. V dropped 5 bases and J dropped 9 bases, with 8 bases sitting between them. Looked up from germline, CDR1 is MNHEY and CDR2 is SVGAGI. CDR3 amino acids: CASSQGSEQFF. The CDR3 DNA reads TGTGCCAGCAGTCAAGGAAGTGAGCAGTTCTTC.

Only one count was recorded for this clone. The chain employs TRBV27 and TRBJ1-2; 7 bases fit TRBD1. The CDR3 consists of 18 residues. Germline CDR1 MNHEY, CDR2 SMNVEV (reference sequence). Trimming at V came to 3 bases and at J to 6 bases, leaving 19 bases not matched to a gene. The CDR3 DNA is TGTGCCAGCAGTTTCGTCGGGGCGGCAGGGGGTAGGAATGATGGCTACACCTTC. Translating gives CASSFVGAAGGRNDGYTF.

In DNA form, the CDR3 reads TGTGCCAGCAGGCTACAGGGGGCTCTGCAGTTCTTC. This encodes CASRLQGALQFF. The gene calls are TRBV2 and TRBJ2-1; 9 bases fit TRBD1. CDR1 is SNHLY and CDR2 is FYNNEI in the germline V gene. There are 12 residues in the CDR3. The trim removed 6 bases at V and 12 bases at J, leaving 6 bases unmatched.

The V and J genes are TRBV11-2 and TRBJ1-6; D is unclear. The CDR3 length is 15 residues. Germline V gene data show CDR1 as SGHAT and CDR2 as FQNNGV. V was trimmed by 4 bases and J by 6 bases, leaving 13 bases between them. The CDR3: CASSSTDRINSPLHF. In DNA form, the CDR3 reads TGTGCCAGCAGCTCCACAGACCGTATTAATTCACCCCTCCACTTT.

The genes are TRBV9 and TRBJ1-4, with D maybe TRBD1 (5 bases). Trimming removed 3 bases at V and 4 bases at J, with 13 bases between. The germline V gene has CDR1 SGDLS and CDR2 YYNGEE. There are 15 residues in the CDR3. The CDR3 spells CASSAPPGVNEKLFF. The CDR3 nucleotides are TGTGCCAGCAGCGCCCCCCCGGGGGTTAATGAAAAACTGTTTTTT.

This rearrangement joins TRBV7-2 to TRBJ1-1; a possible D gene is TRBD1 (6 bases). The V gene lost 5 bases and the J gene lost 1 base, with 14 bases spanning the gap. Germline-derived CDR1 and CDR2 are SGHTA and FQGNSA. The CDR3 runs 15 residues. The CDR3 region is CASSPNRDPNTEAFF. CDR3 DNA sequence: TGTGCCAGCAGCCCAAACAGGGACCCGAACACTGAAGCTTTCTTT.

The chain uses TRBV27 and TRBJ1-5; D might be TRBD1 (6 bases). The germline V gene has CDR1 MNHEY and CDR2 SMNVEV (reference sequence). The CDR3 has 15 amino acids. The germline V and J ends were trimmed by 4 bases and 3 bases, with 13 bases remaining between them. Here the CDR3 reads CASSSVTGYNQPQHF. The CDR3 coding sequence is TGTGCCAGCAGTTCCGTAACAGGGTACAATCAGCCCCAGCATTTT.

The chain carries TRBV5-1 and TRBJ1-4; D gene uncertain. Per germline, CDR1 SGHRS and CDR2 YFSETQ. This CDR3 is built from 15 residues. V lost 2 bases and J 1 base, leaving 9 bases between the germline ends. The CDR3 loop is CASSLSGKTNEKLFF. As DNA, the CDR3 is TGCGCCAGCAGCTTAAGTGGAAAAACTAATGAAAAACTGTTTTTT.

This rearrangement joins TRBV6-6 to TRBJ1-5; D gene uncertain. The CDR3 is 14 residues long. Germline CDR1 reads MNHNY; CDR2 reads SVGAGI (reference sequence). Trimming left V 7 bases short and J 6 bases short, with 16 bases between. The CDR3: CASTPGGLTQPQHF. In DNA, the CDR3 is TGTGCCAGCACCCCCGGTGGTTTGACTCAGCCCCAGCATTTT.

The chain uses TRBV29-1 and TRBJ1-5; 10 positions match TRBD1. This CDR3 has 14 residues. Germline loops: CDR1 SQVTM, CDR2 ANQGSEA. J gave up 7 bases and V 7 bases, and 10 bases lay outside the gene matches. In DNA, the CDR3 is TGCAGCGCCGGGGGACAGGGGCCGGGGCAGCCCCAGCATTTT. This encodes CSAGGQGPGQPQHF.

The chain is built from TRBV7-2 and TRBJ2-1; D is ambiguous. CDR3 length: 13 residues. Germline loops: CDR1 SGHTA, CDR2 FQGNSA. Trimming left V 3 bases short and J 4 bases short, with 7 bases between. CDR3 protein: CASSLTVYNEQFF. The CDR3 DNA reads TGTGCCAGCAGCTTGACGGTTTACAATGAGCAGTTCTTC.

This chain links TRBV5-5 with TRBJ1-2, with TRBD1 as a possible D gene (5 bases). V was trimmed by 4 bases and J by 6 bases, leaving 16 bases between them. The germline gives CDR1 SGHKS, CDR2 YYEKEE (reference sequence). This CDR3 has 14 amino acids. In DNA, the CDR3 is TGTGCCAGCAGCCGCCTACAGGACCTAAATGGCTACACCTTC. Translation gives CASSRLQDLNGYTF.

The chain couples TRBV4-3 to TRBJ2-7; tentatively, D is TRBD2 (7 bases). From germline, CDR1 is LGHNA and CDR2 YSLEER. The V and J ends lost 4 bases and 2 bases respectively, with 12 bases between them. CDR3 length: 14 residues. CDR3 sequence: CASSPAGHPYEQYF. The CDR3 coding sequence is TGCGCCAGCAGCCCAGCGGGACACCCCTACGAGCAGTACTTC.

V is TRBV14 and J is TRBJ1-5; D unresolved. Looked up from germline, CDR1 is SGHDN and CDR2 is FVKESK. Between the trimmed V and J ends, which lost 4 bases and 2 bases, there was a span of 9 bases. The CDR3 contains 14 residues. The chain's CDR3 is CASSPGLGNQPQHF. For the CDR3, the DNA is TGTGCCAGCAGCCCGGGTTTGGGCAATCAGCCCCAGCATTTT.

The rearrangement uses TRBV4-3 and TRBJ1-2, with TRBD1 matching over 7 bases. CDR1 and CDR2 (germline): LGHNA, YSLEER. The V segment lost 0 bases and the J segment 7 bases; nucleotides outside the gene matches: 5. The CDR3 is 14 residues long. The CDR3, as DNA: TGCGCCAGCAGCCAAGATACAGGGGTTCGTGGCTACACCTTC. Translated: CASSQDTGVRGYTF.

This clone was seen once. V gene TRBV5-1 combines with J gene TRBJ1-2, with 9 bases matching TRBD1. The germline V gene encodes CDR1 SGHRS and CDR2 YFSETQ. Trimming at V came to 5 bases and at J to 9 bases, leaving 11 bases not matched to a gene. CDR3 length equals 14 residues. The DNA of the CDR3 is TGCGCCAGCAGTTTCCCGGGACAGGGTCGTAGCTACACCTTC. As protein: CASSFPGQGRSYTF.

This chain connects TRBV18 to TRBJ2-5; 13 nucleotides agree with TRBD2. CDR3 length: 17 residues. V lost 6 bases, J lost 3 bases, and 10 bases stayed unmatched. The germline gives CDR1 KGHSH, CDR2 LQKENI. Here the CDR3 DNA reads TGTGCCAGCTCCCGTTCGACTAGCGGGGGGACCGAAGAGACCCAGTACTTC. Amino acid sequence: CASSRSTSGGTEETQYF.

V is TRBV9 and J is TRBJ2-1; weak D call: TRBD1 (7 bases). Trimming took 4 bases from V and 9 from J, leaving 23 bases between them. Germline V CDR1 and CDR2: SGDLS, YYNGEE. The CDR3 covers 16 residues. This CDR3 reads CASSPGGTLTGSEQFF. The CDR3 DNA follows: TGTGCCAGCAGCCCAGGGGGGACCCTGACCGGTAGTGAGCAGTTCTTC.

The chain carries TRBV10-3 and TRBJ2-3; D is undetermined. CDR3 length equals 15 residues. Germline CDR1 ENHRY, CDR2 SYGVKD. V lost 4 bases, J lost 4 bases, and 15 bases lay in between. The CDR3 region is CAISGNWDRADTQYF. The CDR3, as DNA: TGTGCCATCAGTGGAAACTGGGATCGAGCAGATACGCAGTATTTT.

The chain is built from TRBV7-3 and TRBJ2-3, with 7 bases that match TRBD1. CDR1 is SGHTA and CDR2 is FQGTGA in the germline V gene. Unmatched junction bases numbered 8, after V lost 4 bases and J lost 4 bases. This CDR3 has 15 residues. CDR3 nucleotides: TGTGCCAGCAGCTCCACCGGGCAGGGGGCAGATACGCAGTATTTT. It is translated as CASSSTGQGADTQYF.